The source of this T cell receptor beta chain is a study of regulatory T cells in long-lasting Graves disease. The sample holds a few counts of this clonotype. Arm-PCR of CDR3 regions with iRepertoire HTBI primers generated TCR beta libraries. Per the original data handling: Throughout the samples, researchers identified 55 to 65 TRBV and roughly 13 TRBJ segments. Using its own MiXCR run on the multiplex PCR reads, TCRdb lists one record per CDR3 protein. For this entry, the V and J calls and clone size follow TCRdb and not the study's own pipeline. The repertoire holds 450,000 to 600,000 distinct CDR3 sequences, with under 20% as singletons. Stated time point: newly diagnosed GD, antithyroid drugs for less than 3 months. PBMC RNA served as the TCR library source. The CDR3 is 15 amino acids. The germline gives CDR1 LNHDA, CDR2 SQIVND (reference sequence). V was pared by 5 bases and J by 2 bases, with 1 base of the junction left unmatched.

These data were also filed under a second study, of T cells in Graves' hyperthyroidism and ophthalmopathy. This second study says: Uncontrolled infection, other autoimmune disease, pregnancy and lactation each barred patients from inclusion.

J is TRBJ2-1 and V is TRBV19; 12 bases align to TRBD1. Sample: peripheral blood mononuclear cells (PBMCs), taken at new diagnosis, from a patient treated with antithyroid drugs. The clonotype was recovered from a man in his forties with Graves disease. The CDR3 loop is CASSGDRGPYNEQFF. The CDR3 DNA sequence: TGTGCCAGTAGTGGGGACAGGGGGCCCTACAATGAGCAGTTCTTC.